This T cell receptor (beta chain) originates from a study of T-cell memory formation after mild COVID-19. Whole-study findings and limits: Balance between CD4 and CD8 was seen in clones contracting day 15 to 85, and a CD4+ lean was seen in later expanders. Chiefly within CM and EM were the contracting CD4+ clones; CD8+ ones were within EMRA.

Points on this clonotype: Its antigen remains unknown.

CDR3 length: 17 residues. Looked up from germline, CDR1 is MNHNS and CDR2 is SASEGT. The junction had 10 bases not matched to a gene; V was cut back by 2 bases and J by 1 base. TCR alpha and TCR beta cDNA libraries with sample barcodes and UMIs came from 5'RACE using constant-segment primers. TCRdb reprocessed the 5' RACE reads via MiXCR and lists one record per CDR3 protein. The sample consists of about 190,000 distinct CDR3 sequences, 20% to 25% of them appearing once. The sequence was collected from an adult woman who had mild COVID-19 (a few samples of this study predate the infection). Cell type and time point are not known. This rearrangement joins TRBV6-1 to TRBJ1-2, with 7 bases matching TRBD1. Sequencing was done on a sample of PBMCs or a T cell subset sorted from them (not recorded which). As DNA, the CDR3 is TGTGCCAGCAGTGAACGGGGACAGCACCCTGGTAACTATGGCTACACCTTC. Translating gives CASSERGQHPGNYGYTF.